The clone carrying this TCR beta chain was observed a few times. No antigen is known for it. This sample was included in a study of T cell responses to AZD1222 COVID-19 vaccine. Per germline, CDR1 SGHRS and CDR2 YFSETQ. Deletions cut 5 bases from V and 1 base from J, with 11 bases between. The length of the CDR3 is 14 residues. Assay: immunoSEQ multiplex PCR; the TCRdb copy retains only in-frame clones and omits some. The table records under 150,000 clones, around 87% of them present only once. Study results and caveats: Possibly, clonal diversity was underestimated; donors were largely white British and included more females.

The material was peripheral blood, obtained on day 0 of AZD1222 vaccination. This receptor was obtained from an adult in good health. The V gene is TRBV5-1, the J gene TRBJ2-3; the D gene is possibly TRBD1 (5 bases). CDR3 nucleotide sequence: TGCGCCAGCAGTTTGACAGCCCGCACAGATACGCAGTATTTT. Its protein is CASSLTARTDTQYF. The full variable domain, rest sourced from reference TRBV5-1 and TRBJ2-3, is KAGVTQTPRYLIKTRGQQVTLSCSPISGHRSVSWYQQTPGQGLQFLFEYFSETQRNKGNFPGRFSGRQFSNSRSEMNVSTLELGDSALYLCASSLTARTDTQYFGPGTRLTVL.